Below, 5 T cell receptor beta chains from the same sample are listed, as sequenced in a study of blood T cells in healthy people across ages. Next came a second PCR, run for about 6 to 11 cycles, which used a sample-barcoded 5' primer along with a J-beta primer mix. Via MiXCR, TCRdb re-called the 5' RACE reads, giving one row per CDR3 protein. The data hold around 990,000 distinct CDR3 sequences, with approximately 38% observed a single time. The sequencing input was blood. Receptors originate from a young man in good health.

This clonotype was picked up a small number of times. J is TRBJ1-5 and V is TRBV12-3 or TRBV12-4, with unresolved D. The V end was cut by 0 bases, the J end by 3 bases, with 15 bases between. This CDR3 has 17 residues. Written as DNA, the CDR3 is TGTGCCAGCAGTTTAGCCCGGGTCCGCTCATTCAATCAGCCCCAGCATTTT. This encodes CASSLARVRSFNQPQHF.

The chain links TRBV2 to TRBJ1-4; D unresolved. V was cut by 7 bases and J by 5 bases, with 11 bases left in between. Germline V gives CDR1 SNHLY, CDR2 FYNNEI. The CDR3 covers 13 residues. CDR3 in DNA: TGTGCCAGCATGGACCCGGAGAATGAAAAACTGTTTTTT. Translating gives CASMDPENEKLFF.

This clonotype was counted only a few times. J is TRBJ1-1 and V is TRBV5-5; D not resolved. V was cut by 3 bases and J by 4 bases, with 10 bases left in between. Germline V gene lookup returns CDR1 SGHKS and CDR2 YYEKEE (reference sequence). The CDR3 totals 13 residues. CDR3 protein: CASSSFLGTEAFF. CDR3 DNA sequence: TGTGCCAGCAGCTCCTTTCTGGGCACTGAAGCTTTCTTT.

V and J are TRBV20-1 and TRBJ2-1; 10 bases align to TRBD2. The CDR3 sequence is 18 residues long. CDR1 and CDR2 (germline): DFQATT, SNEGSKA (reference sequence). J lost 6 bases, V lost 6 bases, and 20 bases had no gene match. CDR3 sequence reads: CSAPRNSGGNSGFNEQFF. The CDR3 nucleotides are TGCAGTGCCCCGAGGAATAGCGGGGGGAACTCAGGGTTCAATGAGCAGTTCTTC.

This clonotype was counted only a few times. V is TRBV4-2 and J is TRBJ2-1; D is uncertain. The germline CDR1 and CDR2 sequences are LGHNA and YNFKEQ. The V end was cut by 0 bases, the J end by 8 bases, with 17 bases between. The CDR3 length is 16 residues. The CDR3 DNA reads TGTGCCAGCAGCCAAGATGGTTTGGCAGTAGCCGATGAGCAGTTCTTC. Translation: CASSQDGLAVADEQFF.